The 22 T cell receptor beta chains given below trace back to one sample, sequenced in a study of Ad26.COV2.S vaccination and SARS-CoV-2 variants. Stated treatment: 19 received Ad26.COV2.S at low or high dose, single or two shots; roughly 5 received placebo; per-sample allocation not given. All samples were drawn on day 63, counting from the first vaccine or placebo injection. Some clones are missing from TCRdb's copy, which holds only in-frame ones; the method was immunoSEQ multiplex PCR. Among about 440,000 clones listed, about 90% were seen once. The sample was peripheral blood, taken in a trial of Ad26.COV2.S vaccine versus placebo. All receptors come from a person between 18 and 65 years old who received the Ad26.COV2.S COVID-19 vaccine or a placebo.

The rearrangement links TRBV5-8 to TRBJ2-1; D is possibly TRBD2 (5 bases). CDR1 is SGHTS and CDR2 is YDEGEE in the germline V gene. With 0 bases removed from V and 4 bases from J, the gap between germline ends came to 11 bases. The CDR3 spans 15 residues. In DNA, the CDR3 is TGTGCCAGCAGCTTGGTGGGAGCCTTTTACAATGAGCAGTTCTTC. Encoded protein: CASSLVGAFYNEQFF. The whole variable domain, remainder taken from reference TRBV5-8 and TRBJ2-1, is EAGVTQSPTHLIKTRGQQATLRCSPISGHTSVYWYQQALGLGLQFLLWYDEGEERNRGNFPPRFSGRQFPNYSSELNVNALELEDSALYLCASSLVGAFYNEQFFGPGTRLTVL.

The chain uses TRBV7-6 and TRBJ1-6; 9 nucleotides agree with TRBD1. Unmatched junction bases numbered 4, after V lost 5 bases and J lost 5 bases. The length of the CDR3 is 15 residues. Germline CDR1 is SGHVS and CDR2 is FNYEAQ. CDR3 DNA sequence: TGTGCCAGCAGCGCCCGGGACAGGGATAATTCACCCCTCCACTTT. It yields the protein CASSARDRDNSPLHF.

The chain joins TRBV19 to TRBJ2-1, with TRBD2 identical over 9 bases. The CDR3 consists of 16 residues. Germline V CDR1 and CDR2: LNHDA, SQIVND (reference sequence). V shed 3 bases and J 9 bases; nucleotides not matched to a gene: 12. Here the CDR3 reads CASSIPGIAGVFEQFF. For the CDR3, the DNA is TGTGCCAGTAGTATCCCCGGGATAGCGGGAGTTTTTGAGCAGTTCTTC.

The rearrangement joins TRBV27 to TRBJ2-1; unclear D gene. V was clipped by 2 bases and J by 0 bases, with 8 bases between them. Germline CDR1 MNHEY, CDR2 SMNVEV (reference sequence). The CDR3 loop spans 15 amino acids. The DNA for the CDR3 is TGTGCCAGCAGTTTAAAGGGATCCTCCTACAATGAGCAGTTCTTC. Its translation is CASSLKGSSYNEQFF.

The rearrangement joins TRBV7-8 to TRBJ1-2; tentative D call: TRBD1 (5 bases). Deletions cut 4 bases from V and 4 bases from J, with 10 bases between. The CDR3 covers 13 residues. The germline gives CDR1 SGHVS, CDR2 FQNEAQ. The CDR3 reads CASSSRVGYGYTF. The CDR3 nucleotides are TGTGCCAGCAGCTCCAGGGTCGGCTATGGCTACACCTTC. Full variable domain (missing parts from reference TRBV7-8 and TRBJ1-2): GAGVSQSPRYKVAKRGQDVALRCDPISGHVSLFWYQQALGQGPEFLTYFQNEAQLDKSGLPSDRFFAERPEGSVSTLKIQRTQQEDSAVYLCASSSRVGYGYTFGSGTRLTVV.

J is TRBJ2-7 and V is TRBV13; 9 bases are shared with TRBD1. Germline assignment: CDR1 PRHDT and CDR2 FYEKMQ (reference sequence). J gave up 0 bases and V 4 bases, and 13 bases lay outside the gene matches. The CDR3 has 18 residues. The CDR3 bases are TGTGCCAGCAGCTCCGGGACAGGGCTCTTACAGAGCTCCTACGAGCAGTACTTC. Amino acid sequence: CASSSGTGLLQSSYEQYF.

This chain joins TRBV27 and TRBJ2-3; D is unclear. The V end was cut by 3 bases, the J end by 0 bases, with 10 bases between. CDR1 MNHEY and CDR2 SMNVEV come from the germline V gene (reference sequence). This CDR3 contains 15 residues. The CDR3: CASSFTTASTDTQYF. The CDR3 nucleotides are TGTGCCAGCAGTTTTACTACCGCTAGCACAGATACGCAGTATTTT.

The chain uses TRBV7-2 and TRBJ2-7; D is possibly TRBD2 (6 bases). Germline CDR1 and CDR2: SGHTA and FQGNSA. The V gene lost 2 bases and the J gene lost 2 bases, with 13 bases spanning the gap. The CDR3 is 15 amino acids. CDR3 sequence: CASSLWGTPTYEQYF. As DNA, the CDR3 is TGTGCCAGCAGCTTATGGGGGACTCCCACCTACGAGCAGTACTTC.

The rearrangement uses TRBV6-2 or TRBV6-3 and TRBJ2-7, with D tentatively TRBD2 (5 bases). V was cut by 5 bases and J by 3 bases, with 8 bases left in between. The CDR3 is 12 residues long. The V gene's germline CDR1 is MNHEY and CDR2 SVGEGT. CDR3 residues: CASSRGVYEQYF. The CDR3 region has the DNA TGTGCCAGCAGTCGGGGAGTCTACGAGCAGTACTTC.

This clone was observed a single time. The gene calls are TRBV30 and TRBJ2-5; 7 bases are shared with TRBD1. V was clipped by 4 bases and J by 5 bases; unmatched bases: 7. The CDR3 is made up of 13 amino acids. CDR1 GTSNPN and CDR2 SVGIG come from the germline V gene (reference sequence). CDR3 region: CAWTVRGSETQYF. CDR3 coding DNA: TGTGCCTGGACGGTCAGGGGGTCTGAGACCCAGTACTTC.

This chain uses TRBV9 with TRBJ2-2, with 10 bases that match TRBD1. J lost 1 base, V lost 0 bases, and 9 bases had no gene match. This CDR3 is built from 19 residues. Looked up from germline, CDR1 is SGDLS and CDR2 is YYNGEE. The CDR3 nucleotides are TGTGCCAGCAGCGTAGATCCTTCGACAGGGGGCTGGAACACCGGGGAGCTGTTTTTT. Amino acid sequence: CASSVDPSTGGWNTGELFF.

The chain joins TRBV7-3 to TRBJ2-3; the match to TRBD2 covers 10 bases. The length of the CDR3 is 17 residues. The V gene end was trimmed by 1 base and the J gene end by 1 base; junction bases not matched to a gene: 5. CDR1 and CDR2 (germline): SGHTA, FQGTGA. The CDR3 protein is CASSLMASGSGTDTQYF. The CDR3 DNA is TGTGCCAGCAGCTTAATGGCTAGCGGGAGCGGCACAGATACGCAGTATTTT.

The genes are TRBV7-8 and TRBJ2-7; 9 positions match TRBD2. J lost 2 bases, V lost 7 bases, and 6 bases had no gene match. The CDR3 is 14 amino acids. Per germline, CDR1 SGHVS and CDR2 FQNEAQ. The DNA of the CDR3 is TGTGCCAGCAAAAATAGCGGGGGAACCTACGAGCAGTACTTC. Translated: CASKNSGGTYEQYF.

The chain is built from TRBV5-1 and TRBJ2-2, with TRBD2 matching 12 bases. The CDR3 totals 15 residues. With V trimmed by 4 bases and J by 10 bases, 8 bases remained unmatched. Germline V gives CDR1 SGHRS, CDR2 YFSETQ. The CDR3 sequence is CASSGLAGGPEELFF. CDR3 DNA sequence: TGCGCCAGCAGCGGCCTAGCGGGAGGGCCCGAGGAGCTGTTTTTT.

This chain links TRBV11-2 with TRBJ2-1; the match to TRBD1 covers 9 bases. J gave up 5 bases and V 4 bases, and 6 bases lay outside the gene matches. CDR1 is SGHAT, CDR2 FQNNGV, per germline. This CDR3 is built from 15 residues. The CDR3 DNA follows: TGTGCCAGCAGCTCATTGGGGACAGGGCACAATGAGCAGTTCTTC. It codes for CASSSLGTGHNEQFF.

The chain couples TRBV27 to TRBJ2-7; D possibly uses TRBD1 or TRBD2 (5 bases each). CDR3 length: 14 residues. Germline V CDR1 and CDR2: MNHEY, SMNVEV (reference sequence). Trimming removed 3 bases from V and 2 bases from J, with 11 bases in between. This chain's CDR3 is CASSLGQEAYEQYF. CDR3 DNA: TGTGCCAGCAGTTTGGGGCAGGAGGCCTACGAGCAGTACTTC.

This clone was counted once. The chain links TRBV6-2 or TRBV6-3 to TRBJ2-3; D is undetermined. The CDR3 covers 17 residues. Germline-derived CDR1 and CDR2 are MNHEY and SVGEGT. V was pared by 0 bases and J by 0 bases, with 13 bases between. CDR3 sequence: CASSYSLAGTSTDTQYF. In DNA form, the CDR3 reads TGTGCCAGCAGTTACTCGCTGGCCGGAACTAGCACAGATACGCAGTATTTT.

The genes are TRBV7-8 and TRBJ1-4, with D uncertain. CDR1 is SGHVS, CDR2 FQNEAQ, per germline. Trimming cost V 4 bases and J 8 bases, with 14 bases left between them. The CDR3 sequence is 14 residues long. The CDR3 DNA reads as TGTGCCAGCAGCTCCACTGCCTCGGGAGAAAAACTGTTTTTT. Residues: CASSSTASGEKLFF.

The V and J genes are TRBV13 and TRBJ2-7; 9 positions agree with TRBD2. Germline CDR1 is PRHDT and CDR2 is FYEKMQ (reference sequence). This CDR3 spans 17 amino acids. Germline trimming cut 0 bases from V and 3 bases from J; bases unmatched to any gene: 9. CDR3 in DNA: TGTGCCAGCAGCTTAGGCCATTTGGCTAGCGGGATCTACGAGCAGTACTTC. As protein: CASSLGHLASGIYEQYF. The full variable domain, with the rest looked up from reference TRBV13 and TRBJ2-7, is AAGVIQSPRHLIKEKRETATLKCYPIPRHDTVYWYQQGPGQDPQFLISFYEKMQSDKGSIPDRFSAQQFSDYHSELNMSSLELGDSALYFCASSLGHLASGIYEQYFGPGTRLTVT.

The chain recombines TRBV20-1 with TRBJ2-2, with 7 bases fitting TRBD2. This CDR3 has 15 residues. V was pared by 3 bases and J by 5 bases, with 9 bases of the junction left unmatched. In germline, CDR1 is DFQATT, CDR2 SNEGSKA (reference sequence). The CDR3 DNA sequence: TGCAGTGCTAGTTTTGTGGGAGGGGATACCGGGGAGCTGTTTTTT. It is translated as CSASFVGGDTGELFF.

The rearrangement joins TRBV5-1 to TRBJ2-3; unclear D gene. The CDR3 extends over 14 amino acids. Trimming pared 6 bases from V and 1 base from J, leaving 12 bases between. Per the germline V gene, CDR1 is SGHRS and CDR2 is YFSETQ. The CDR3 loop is CASNPTYGTDTQYF. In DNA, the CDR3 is TGCGCCAGCAACCCGACCTATGGCACAGATACGCAGTATTTT. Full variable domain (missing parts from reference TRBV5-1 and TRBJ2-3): KAGVTQTPRYLIKTRGQQVTLSCSPISGHRSVSWYQQTPGQGLQFLFEYFSETQRNKGNFPGRFSGRQFSNSRSEMNVSTLELGDSALYLCASNPTYGTDTQYFGPGTRLTVL.

The CDR3 is CASRGEIKREVRDTQYF. The CDR3 nucleotides are TGTGCCAGCAGAGGCGAGATAAAGCGGGAGGTCAGGGATACGCAGTATTTT. The J gene is TRBJ2-3, the V gene TRBV28; 9 nucleotides line up with TRBD2. This CDR3 is 17 amino acids long. CDR1 MDHEN and CDR2 SYDVKM come from the germline V gene. The V gene end was trimmed by 6 bases and the J gene end by 6 bases; junction bases not matched to a gene: 16.